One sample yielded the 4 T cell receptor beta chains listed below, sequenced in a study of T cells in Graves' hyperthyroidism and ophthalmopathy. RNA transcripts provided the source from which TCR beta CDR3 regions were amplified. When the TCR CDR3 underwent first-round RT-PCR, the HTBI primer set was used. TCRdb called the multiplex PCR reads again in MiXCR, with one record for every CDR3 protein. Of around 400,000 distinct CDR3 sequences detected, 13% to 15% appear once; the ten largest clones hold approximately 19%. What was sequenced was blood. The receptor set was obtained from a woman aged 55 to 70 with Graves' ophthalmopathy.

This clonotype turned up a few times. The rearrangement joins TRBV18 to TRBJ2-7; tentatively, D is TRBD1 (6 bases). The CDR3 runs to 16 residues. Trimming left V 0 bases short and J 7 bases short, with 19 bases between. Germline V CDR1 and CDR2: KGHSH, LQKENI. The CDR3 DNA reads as TGTGCCAGCTCACCACCTGCCGGCCAGGGGTCTAGAGAGCAGTACTTC. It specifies CASSPPAGQGSREQYF.

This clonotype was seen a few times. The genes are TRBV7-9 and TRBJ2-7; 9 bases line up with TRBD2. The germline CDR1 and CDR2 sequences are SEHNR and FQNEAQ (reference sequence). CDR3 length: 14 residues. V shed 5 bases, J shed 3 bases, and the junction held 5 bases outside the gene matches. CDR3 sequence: CASSSATSGYEQYF. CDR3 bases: TGTGCCAGCAGCAGCGCGACTAGCGGCTACGAGCAGTACTTC.

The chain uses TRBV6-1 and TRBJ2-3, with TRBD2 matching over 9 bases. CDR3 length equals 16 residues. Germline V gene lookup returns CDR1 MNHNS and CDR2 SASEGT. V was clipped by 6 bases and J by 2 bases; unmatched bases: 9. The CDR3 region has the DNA TGTGCCAGCAGGGGGGGGCTAGCGGGGATCACAGATACGCAGTATTTT. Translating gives CASRGGLAGITDTQYF.

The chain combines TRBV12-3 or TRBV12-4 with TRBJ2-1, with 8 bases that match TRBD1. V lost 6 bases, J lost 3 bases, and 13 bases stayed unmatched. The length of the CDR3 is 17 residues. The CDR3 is CASSPGQGKDYYNEQFF. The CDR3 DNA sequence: TGTGCCAGCAGCCCTGGACAGGGAAAAGATTACTACAATGAGCAGTTCTTC.